This TCR beta chain was profiled in a study of regulatory T cells in long-lasting Graves disease. Time point meaning: persistent/refractory GD, antithyroid drugs over 5 years with positive TRAb. Making the TCR library involved RNA that had been extracted from PBMCs. This clonotype was counted ten times or more. The CDR3 consists of 14 residues. The V gene lost 3 bases and the J gene lost 5 bases, with 13 bases spanning the gap. Germline V gene sequence: CDR1 MNHEY, CDR2 SMNVEV (reference sequence). Construction of the TCR beta libraries employed iRepertoire HTBI primers in conjunction with Arm-PCR of CDR3 regions. TCRdb ran MiXCR on the multiplex PCR reads and lists one entry per CDR3 protein. This table has roughly 470,000 distinct CDR3 sequences, less than 25% appearing once.

The V and J genes are TRBV27 and TRBJ1-1; possible D gene TRBD1, 5 bases. The receptor was derived from a female donor with Graves disease. The starting material was peripheral blood mononuclear cells (PBMCs), obtained when the disease was refractory, from a patient treated with antithyroid drugs. For the CDR3, the DNA is TGTGCCAGCAGTTTCGCTGGGGGAAGGACTGAAGCTTTCTTT. Protein sequence: CASSFAGGRTEAFF.